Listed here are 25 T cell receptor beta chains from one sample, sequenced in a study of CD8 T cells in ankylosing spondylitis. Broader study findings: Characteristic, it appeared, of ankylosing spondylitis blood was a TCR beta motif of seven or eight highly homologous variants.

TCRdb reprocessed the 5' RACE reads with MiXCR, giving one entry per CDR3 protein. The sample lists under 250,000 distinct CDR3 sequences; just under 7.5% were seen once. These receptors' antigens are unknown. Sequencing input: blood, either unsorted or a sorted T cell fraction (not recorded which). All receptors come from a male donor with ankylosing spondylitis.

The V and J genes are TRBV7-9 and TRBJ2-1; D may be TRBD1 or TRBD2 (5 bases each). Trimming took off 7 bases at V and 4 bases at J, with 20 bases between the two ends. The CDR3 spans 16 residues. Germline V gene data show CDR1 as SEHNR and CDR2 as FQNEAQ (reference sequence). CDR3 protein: CASTYRTGTLYNEQFF. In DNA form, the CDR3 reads TGTGCCAGCACTTACCGGACCGGGACGCTTTACAATGAGCAGTTCTTC.

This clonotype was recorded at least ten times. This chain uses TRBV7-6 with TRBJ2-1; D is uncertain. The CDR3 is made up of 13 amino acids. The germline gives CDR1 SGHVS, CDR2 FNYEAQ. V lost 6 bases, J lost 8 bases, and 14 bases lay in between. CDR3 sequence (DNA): TGTGCCAGCAGAGGAAAGGTTGAGCATGAGCAGTTCTTC. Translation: CASRGKVEHEQFF.

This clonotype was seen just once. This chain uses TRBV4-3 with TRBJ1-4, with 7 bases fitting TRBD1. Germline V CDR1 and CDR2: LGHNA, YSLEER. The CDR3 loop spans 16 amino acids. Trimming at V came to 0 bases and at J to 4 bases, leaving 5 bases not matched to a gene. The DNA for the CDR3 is TGCGCCAGCAGCCAAGATCCGGGACAGTTTAATGAAAAACTGTTTTTT. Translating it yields CASSQDPGQFNEKLFF.

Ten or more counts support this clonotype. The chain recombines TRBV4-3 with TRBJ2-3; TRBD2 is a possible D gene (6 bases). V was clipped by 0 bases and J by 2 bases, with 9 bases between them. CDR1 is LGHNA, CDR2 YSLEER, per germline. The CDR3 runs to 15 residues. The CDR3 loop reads CASSQERGLTDTQYF. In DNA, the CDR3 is TGCGCCAGCAGCCAAGAGCGGGGTCTCACAGATACGCAGTATTTT.

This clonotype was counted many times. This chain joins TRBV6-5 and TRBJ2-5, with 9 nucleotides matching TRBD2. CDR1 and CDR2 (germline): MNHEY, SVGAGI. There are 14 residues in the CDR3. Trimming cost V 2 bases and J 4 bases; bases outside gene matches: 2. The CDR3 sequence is CASSYNSGGETQYF. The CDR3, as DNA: TGTGCCAGCAGTTACAATAGCGGGGGAGAGACCCAGTACTTC.

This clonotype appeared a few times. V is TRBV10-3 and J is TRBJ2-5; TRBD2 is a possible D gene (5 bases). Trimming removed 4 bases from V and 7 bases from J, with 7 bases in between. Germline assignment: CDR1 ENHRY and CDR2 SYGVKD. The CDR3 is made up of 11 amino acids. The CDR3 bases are TGTGCCATCAGTGGAGAGGGGACCCAGTACTTC. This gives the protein CAISGEGTQYF.

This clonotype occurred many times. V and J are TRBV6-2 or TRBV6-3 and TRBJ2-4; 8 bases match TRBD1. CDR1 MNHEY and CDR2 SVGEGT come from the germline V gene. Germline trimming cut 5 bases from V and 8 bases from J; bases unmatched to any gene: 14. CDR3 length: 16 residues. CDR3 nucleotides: TGTGCCAGCAGTCCACCTCGGACAGGGTTTTTCGACATTCAGTACTTC. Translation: CASSPPRTGFFDIQYF.

DNA of the CDR3: TGTGCCAGCAGCGCATATAGTCCCCCAGCCGGGGAGCTGTTTTTT. Its translation: CASSAYSPPAGELFF. The chain couples TRBV7-9 to TRBJ2-2, with unresolved D. The CDR3 covers 15 residues. Germline CDR1 is SEHNR and CDR2 is FQNEAQ (reference sequence). V lost 5 bases and J 6 bases, leaving 16 bases between the germline ends.

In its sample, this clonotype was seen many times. CDR3 sequence reads: CASNPEGRLAKNIQYF. In DNA, the CDR3 is TGTGCCAGCAATCCGGAAGGCCGACTAGCCAAAAACATTCAGTACTTC. This chain joins TRBV25-1 and TRBJ2-4; no clear D. The CDR3 runs 16 residues. Between the trimmed V and J ends, which lost 7 bases and 0 bases, there was a span of 16 bases. Germline CDR1 is MGHDK and CDR2 is SYGVNS.

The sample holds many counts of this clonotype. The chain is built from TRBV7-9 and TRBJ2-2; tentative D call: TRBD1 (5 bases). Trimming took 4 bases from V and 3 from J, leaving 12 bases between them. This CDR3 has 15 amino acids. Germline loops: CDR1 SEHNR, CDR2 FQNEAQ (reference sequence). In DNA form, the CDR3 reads TGTGCCAGCAGCTCCCAGGGTCAGTACACCGGGGAGCTGTTTTTT. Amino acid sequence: CASSSQGQYTGELFF.

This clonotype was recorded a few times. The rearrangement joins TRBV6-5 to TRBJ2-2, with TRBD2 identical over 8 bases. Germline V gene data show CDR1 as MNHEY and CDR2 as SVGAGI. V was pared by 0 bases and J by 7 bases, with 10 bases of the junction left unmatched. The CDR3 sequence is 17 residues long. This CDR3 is CASSYSPSGRAGGELFF. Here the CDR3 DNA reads TGTGCCAGCAGTTACTCCCCCAGCGGGAGAGCCGGCGGGGAGCTGTTTTTT.

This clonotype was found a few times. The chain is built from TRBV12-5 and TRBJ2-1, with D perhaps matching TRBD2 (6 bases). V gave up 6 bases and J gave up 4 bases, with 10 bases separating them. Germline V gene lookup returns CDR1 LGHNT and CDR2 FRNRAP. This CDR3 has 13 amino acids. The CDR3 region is CASGLGLYNEQFF. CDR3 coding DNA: TGTGCTAGTGGACTGGGACTGTACAATGAGCAGTTCTTC.

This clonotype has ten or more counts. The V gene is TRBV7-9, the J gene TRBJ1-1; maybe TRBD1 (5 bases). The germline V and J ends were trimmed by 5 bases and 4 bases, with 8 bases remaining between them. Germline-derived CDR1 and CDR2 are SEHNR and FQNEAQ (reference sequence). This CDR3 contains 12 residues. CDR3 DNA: TGTGCCAGCAGCGCAGGGACCACTGAAGCTTTCTTT. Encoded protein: CASSAGTTEAFF.

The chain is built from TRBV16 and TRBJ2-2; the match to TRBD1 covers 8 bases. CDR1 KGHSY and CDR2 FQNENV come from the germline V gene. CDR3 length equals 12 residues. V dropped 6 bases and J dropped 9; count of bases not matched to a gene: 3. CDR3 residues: CASRGQGRELFF. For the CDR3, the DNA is TGTGCCAGCAGAGGACAGGGCCGGGAGCTGTTTTTT.

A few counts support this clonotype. Here the CDR3 DNA reads TGTGCCAGCAGCGTAGGACAGAATAATTCACCCCTCCACTTT. Translating gives CASSVGQNNSPLHF. V and J are TRBV9 and TRBJ1-6, with a weak D call TRBD1 (5 bases). V lost 0 bases, J lost 5 bases, and 6 bases lay in between. CDR3 length: 14 amino acids. The germline V gene has CDR1 SGDLS and CDR2 YYNGEE.

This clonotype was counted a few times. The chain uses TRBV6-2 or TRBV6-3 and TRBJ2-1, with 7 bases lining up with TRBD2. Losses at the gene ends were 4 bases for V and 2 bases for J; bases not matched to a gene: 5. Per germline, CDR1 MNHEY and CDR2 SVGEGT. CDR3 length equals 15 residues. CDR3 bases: TGTGCCAGCAGTTCAACTAGCGCGACCTACAATGAGCAGTTCTTC. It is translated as CASSSTSATYNEQFF.

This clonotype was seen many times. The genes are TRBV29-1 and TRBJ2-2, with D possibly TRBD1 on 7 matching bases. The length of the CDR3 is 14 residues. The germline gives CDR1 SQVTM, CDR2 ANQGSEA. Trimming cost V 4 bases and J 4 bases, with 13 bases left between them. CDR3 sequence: CSVGRDSRTGELFF. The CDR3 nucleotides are TGCAGCGTTGGGAGGGACAGTCGCACCGGGGAGCTGTTTTTT.

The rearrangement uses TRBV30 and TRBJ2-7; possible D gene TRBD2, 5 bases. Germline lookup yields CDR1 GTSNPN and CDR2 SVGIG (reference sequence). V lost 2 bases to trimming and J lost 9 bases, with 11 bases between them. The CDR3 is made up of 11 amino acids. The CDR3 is CAWSTGRGQYF. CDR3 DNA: TGTGCCTGGAGTACCGGACGGGGGCAGTACTTC.

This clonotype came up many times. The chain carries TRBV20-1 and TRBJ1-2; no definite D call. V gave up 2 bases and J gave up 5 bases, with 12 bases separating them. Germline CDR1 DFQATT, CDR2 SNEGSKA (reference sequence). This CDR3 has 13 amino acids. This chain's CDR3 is CSARYSDDYGYTF. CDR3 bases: TGCAGTGCTAGATACAGCGACGATTATGGCTACACCTTC.

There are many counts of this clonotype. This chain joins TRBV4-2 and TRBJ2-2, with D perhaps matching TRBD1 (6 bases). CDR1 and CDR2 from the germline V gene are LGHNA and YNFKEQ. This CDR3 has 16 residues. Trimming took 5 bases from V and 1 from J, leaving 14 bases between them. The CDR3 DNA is TGTGCCAGCAGCACCTTACCGGGACAGAACACCGGGGAGCTGTTTTTT. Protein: CASSTLPGQNTGELFF.

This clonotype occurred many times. The CDR3 spells CASSEALLTSGGAAGELFF. CDR3 nucleotides: TGTGCCAGCAGTGAAGCCCTCCTTACTAGCGGGGGGGCCGCCGGGGAGCTGTTTTTT. V usage is TRBV2 and J usage is TRBJ2-2; 13 bases map to TRBD2. This CDR3 comprises 19 residues. Germline V lookup: CDR1 SNHLY, CDR2 FYNNEI. V shed 0 bases, J shed 6 bases, and the junction held 10 bases outside the gene matches.

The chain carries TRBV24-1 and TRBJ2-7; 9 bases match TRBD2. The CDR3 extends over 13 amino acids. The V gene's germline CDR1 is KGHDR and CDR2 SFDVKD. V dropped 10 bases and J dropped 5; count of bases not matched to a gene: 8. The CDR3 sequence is CATNPGLAHEQYF. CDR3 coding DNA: TGTGCCACTAATCCGGGACTAGCCCACGAGCAGTACTTC.

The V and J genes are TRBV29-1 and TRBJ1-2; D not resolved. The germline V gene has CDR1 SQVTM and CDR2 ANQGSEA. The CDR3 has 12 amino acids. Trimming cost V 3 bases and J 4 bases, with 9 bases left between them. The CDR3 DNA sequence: TGCAGCGTTGACGGTGGATCCTATGGCTACACCTTC. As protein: CSVDGGSYGYTF.

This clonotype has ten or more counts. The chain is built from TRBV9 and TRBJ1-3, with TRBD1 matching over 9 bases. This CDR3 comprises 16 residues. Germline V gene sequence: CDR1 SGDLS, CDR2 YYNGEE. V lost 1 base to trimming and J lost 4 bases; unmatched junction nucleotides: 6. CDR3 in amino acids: CASSVQGQGGGNTIYF. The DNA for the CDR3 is TGTGCCAGCAGCGTACAGGGACAGGGAGGCGGAAACACCATATATTTT.

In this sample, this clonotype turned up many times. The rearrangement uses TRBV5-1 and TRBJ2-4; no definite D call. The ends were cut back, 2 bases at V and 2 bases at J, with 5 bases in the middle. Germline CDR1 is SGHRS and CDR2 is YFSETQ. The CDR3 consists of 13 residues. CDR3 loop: CASSFGPKNIQYF. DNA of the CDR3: TGCGCCAGCAGCTTCGGACCCAAAAACATTCAGTACTTC.